The 28 T cell receptor beta chains in this list originate from one sample, sequenced in a study of identical twins' blood T cells. TCRdb redid the calling of the 5' RACE reads with MiXCR, one entry per CDR3 protein. The repertoire holds about 370,000 distinct CDR3 sequences, about 28% seen once, with 6.1% in the top ten. The sequencing input was PBMCs. These receptors were obtained from a woman between 18 and 50 years old in good health.

The genes are TRBV5-1 and TRBJ2-1; D possibly corresponds to TRBD2 (6 bases). The CDR3 runs to 15 residues. The ends were cut back, 2 bases at V and 1 base at J, with 10 bases in the middle. Germline values: CDR1 SGHRS, CDR2 YFSETQ. This CDR3 is CASSLIADSYNEQFF. CDR3 sequence (DNA): TGCGCCAGCAGCTTAATAGCGGATTCCTACAATGAGCAGTTCTTC.

This clonotype turned up a few times. This sequence joins TRBV7-2 and TRBJ1-4; 9 bases line up with TRBD1. The V gene's germline CDR1 is SGHTA and CDR2 FQGNSA. After removal of 3 bases from V and 8 bases from J, the junction contained 10 bases not matched to a gene. This CDR3 comprises 16 residues. The CDR3 nucleotides are TGTGCCAGCAGCTTTGGTGGAGGACAGGGGAGGGAAAAACTGTTTTTT. This translates into CASSFGGGQGREKLFF.

This clonotype showed up just a few times. CDR3: CAIKGTDQQPLHF. The CDR3 coding sequence is TGTGCCATCAAAGGGACAGACCAACAGCCCTTGCATTTT. This chain connects TRBV10-3 to TRBJ1-5, with TRBD1 matching over 7 bases. The V gene's germline CDR1 is ENHRY and CDR2 SYGVKD. The CDR3 is made up of 13 amino acids. The J segment lost 15 bases and the V segment lost 7 bases, leaving 15 bases of the junction unmatched.

This clonotype was observed a handful of times. The chain is built from TRBV12-3 or TRBV12-4 and TRBJ2-1; D is perhaps TRBD1 or TRBD2 (5 bases each). CDR3 size: 14 residues. The V end lost 8 bases, the J end lost 8 bases, and 19 bases lay between the germline ends. The DNA for the CDR3 is TGTGCCAGCCACCGCCGCGACGGGGCCCATGAGCAGTTCTTC. Translation: CASHRRDGAHEQFF.

This clonotype was observed a few times. The chain is built from TRBV23-1 and TRBJ1-2; TRBD1 might be the D (5 bases). Being an ORF, TRBV23-1 has a function that is uncertain. V dropped 2 bases and J dropped 6 bases, with 13 bases sitting between them. The CDR3 loop spans 14 amino acids. CDR3 coding DNA: TGCGCCAGCAGTCAAATATCCGGGGGTGATGGCTACACCTTC. This translates into CASSQISGGDGYTF.

This chain connects TRBV20-1 to TRBJ1-1; the D gene is possibly TRBD1 (6 bases). V lost 6 bases and J lost 4, with 15 bases in between. CDR1 and CDR2 (germline): DFQATT, SNEGSKA (reference sequence). This CDR3 is built from 13 residues. The CDR3 loop is CSATQGGVTEAFF. The CDR3 coding sequence is TGCAGTGCGACCCAAGGGGGGGTCACTGAAGCTTTCTTT.

This clonotype was detected a few times. The rearrangement uses TRBV6-5 and TRBJ1-3; D gene unclear. Germline CDR1 reads MNHEY; CDR2 reads SVGAGI. V was trimmed by 2 bases and J by 7 bases, leaving 9 bases between them. The CDR3 has 13 amino acids. The CDR3 DNA sequence: TGTGCCAGCAGTTACACCGAGAGGAACACCATATATTTT. It encodes CASSYTERNTIYF.

This clonotype was observed a few times. This rearrangement joins TRBV20-1 to TRBJ2-7; 13 bases are shared with TRBD2. J gave up 7 bases and V 6 bases, and 9 bases lay outside the gene matches. The CDR3 consists of 14 residues. The germline gives CDR1 DFQATT, CDR2 SNEGSKA (reference sequence). This CDR3 is CSAAPGLAGEEQYF. The CDR3 coding sequence is TGCAGTGCGGCGCCAGGACTAGCGGGAGAAGAGCAGTACTTC.

CDR3: CASFNNEKLFF. CDR3 bases: TGTGCCAGCTTCAACAATGAAAAACTGTTTTTT. This chain connects TRBV18 to TRBJ1-4; D not resolved. CDR3 length: 11 residues. Trimming cost V 7 bases and J 5 bases, with 5 bases left between them. Per the germline V gene, CDR1 is KGHSH and CDR2 is LQKENI. The full variable domain, in which reference TRBV18 and TRBJ1-4 provide the parts outside the CDR3, is NAGVMQNPRHLVRRRGQEARLRCSPMKGHSHVYWYRQLPEEGLKFMVYLQKENIIDESGMPKERFSAEFPKEGPSILRIQQVVRGDSAAYFCASFNNEKLFFGSGTQLSVL.

The table lists this clonotype with a few counts. J is TRBJ1-1 and V is TRBV11-2; TRBD1 aligns across 8 bases. The length of the CDR3 is 15 residues. Germline V gene data show CDR1 as SGHAT and CDR2 as FQNNGV. The J segment lost 5 bases and the V segment lost 4 bases, leaving 9 bases of the junction unmatched. CDR3 bases: TGTGCCAGCAGCTCCCTCAGGGGGCGCTGGACTGAAGCTTTCTTT. Translating it yields CASSSLRGRWTEAFF. Complete variable domain (other parts from reference TRBV11-2 and TRBJ1-1): EAGVAQSPRYKIIEKRQSVAFWCNPISGHATLYWYQQILGQGPKLLIQFQNNGVVDDSQLPKDRFSAERLKGVDSTLKIQPAKLEDSAVYLCASSSLRGRWTEAFFGQGTRLTVV.

The rearrangement uses TRBV29-1 and TRBJ1-1; no definite D call. CDR3 length: 12 residues. Germline CDR1 is SQVTM and CDR2 is ANQGSEA. V was cut by 4 bases and J by 3 bases, with 9 bases left in between. CDR3 loop: CSVVPPYTEAFF. The CDR3, as DNA: TGCAGCGTTGTACCCCCCTACACTGAAGCTTTCTTT.

The chain recombines TRBV4-1 with TRBJ1-3; D uncertain. V was trimmed by 1 base and J by 2 bases, leaving 9 bases between them. The CDR3 totals 15 residues. Germline CDR1 reads MGHRA; CDR2 reads YSYEKL. The CDR3 loop reads CASSQVGTTGNTIYF. The CDR3 coding sequence is TGCGCCAGCAGCCAAGTGGGCACGACTGGAAACACCATATATTTT.

With respect to this clonotype: Germline and junction disagree at one end, which may indicate a read error. The chain couples TRBV7-9 to TRBJ1-3, with TRBD1 matching over 7 bases. The CDR3 is 15 amino acids. Per germline, CDR1 SEHNR and CDR2 FQNEAQ (reference sequence). In DNA, the CDR3 is TGTGCCAGCAGCTTAGCGACAGGGTCCGGAAACACCATGTATTTT. Translated: CASSLATGSGNTMYF.

The chain recombines TRBV4-1 with TRBJ1-5, with a weak D call TRBD1 (5 bases). Germline CDR1 MGHRA, CDR2 YSYEKL. CDR3 length equals 17 residues. Trimming stripped 1 base from V and 3 bases from J, with 16 bases between. In nucleotides, the CDR3 is TGCGCCAGCAGCCAAGGGGCGGGACGGTTTGTCAATCAGCCCCAGCATTTT. Protein product: CASSQGAGRFVNQPQHF.

About this clonotype itself: This sequence may be a read error, since a much larger clone differs from it by one base. The chain is built from TRBV29-1 and TRBJ2-2; D possibly corresponds to TRBD2 (5 bases). The germline V gene encodes CDR1 SQVTM and CDR2 ANQGSEA. The CDR3 extends over 14 amino acids. Here the CDR3 reads CSVVRPGIHGEPFF. CDR3 nucleotides: TGCAGCGTTGTGCGCCCCGGGATTCACGGGGAGCCGTTTTTT.

The chain couples TRBV7-8 to TRBJ1-2; 7 positions match TRBD1. The V gene's germline CDR1 is SGHVS and CDR2 FQNEAQ. V lost 0 bases to trimming and J lost 3 bases; unmatched junction nucleotides: 4. CDR3 length: 15 amino acids. The CDR3 region has the DNA TGTGCCAGCAGCTTAGCCCCTACAGGGGACTATGGCTACACCTTC. It specifies CASSLAPTGDYGYTF. Full variable domain (remainder filled in from reference TRBV7-8 and TRBJ1-2): GAGVSQSPRYKVAKRGQDVALRCDPISGHVSLFWYQQALGQGPEFLTYFQNEAQLDKSGLPSDRFFAERPEGSVSTLKIQRTQQEDSAVYLCASSLAPTGDYGYTFGSGTRLTVV.

The chain recombines TRBV7-2 with TRBJ1-1; D uncertain. Germline values: CDR1 SGHTA, CDR2 FQGNSA. Deletions cut 0 bases from V and 3 bases from J, with 8 bases between. The CDR3 totals 14 residues. The CDR3, as DNA: TGTGCCAGCAGCTTAGCAGGGAGGTACACTGAAGCTTTCTTT. Its translation: CASSLAGRYTEAFF.

This clonotype was seen at least ten times. The chain employs TRBV29-1 and TRBJ1-1; D is uncertain. CDR3 length equals 13 residues. V shed 6 bases and J shed 0 bases, with 11 bases lying between them. CDR1 and CDR2 (germline): SQVTM, ANQGSEA. The CDR3 DNA reads TGCAGCGTCCGGGAGTCCATGAACACTGAAGCTTTCTTT. This gives the protein CSVRESMNTEAFF.

This clonotype was counted between two and nine times. In DNA form, the CDR3 reads TGCAGTGCTAGGGGGGACAGGCAAAACAATGAGCAGTTCTTC. Protein: CSARGDRQNNEQFF. The chain carries TRBV20-1 and TRBJ2-1, with 8 bases lining up with TRBD1. The CDR3 sequence is 14 residues long. Trimming cost V 3 bases and J 5 bases; bases outside gene matches: 6. Germline CDR1 and CDR2: DFQATT and SNEGSKA (reference sequence).

This clonotype was picked up a small number of times. The junction shows a germline mismatch at one end, possibly a read error. This rearrangement joins TRBV23-1 to TRBJ2-2; D is perhaps TRBD2 (5 bases). TRBV23-1 is labeled an ORF, and its function is uncertain. This CDR3 comprises 12 residues. The CDR3 nucleotides read TGCGCCACTCACGCTCCTTACCGGGGAGCTGTTTTT. Translated, it gives CATHAPYRGAVF.

This clonotype was recorded at least ten times. The V call is TRBV19, the J call TRBJ1-5, with D possibly matching TRBD1 (5 bases). CDR1 is LNHDA and CDR2 is SQIVND in the germline V gene (reference sequence). V lost 4 bases and J 4 bases, leaving 11 bases between the germline ends. The CDR3 contains 14 residues. CDR3 amino acids: CASSTRQRNQPQHF. In DNA, the CDR3 is TGTGCCAGTAGTACCCGACAGCGAAATCAGCCCCAGCATTTT.

The chain recombines TRBV6-5 with TRBJ1-2; D gene uncertain. Trimming left V 7 bases short and J 8 bases short, with 20 bases between. The CDR3 is made up of 14 amino acids. CDR1 is MNHEY and CDR2 is SVGAGI in the germline V gene. DNA for the CDR3: TGTGCCAGCAAAGCACGGGCCTGGGGAGACGGCTACACCTTC. Amino acids: CASKARAWGDGYTF.

V usage is TRBV27 and J usage is TRBJ2-1; D remains ambiguous. Germline lookup yields CDR1 MNHEY and CDR2 SMNVEV (reference sequence). This CDR3 comprises 10 residues. V was pared by 8 bases and J by 9 bases, with 8 bases between. The CDR3 sequence: CASGRLEQFF. The CDR3 nucleotides read TGTGCCAGCGGTAGACTTGAGCAGTTCTTC.

This clonotype came up a few times. V gene TRBV5-6 combines with J gene TRBJ2-3, with 7 bases lining up with TRBD2. Germline V gene data show CDR1 as SGHDT and CDR2 as YYEEEE. This CDR3 has 16 amino acids. V gave up 1 base and J gave up 0 bases; unmatched junction bases: 5. For the CDR3, the DNA is TGTGCCAGCAGCTTGACCCTAGCGGCTAGCACAGATACGCAGTATTTT. This codes for CASSLTLAASTDTQYF. Drawing the rest from reference TRBV5-6 and TRBJ2-3, the complete variable domain is DAGVTQSPTHLIKTRGQQVTLRCSPKSGHDTVSWYQQALGQGPQFIFQYYEEEERQRGNFPDRFSGHQFPNYSSELNVNALLLGDSALYLCASSLTLAASTDTQYFGPGTRLTVL.

In this sample, this clonotype turned up a few times. CDR3 DNA sequence: TGTGCCAGCAGCTTCCAGGGGGCAACTGAAGCTTTCTTT. This encodes CASSFQGATEAFF. The V call is TRBV7-9, the J call TRBJ1-1, with 8 bases aligning to TRBD1. Germline CDR1 and CDR2: SEHNR and FQNEAQ (reference sequence). The CDR3 loop spans 13 amino acids. With 3 bases clipped from V and 5 bases from J, the junction kept 2 bases outside the gene matches.

The rearrangement links TRBV5-4 to TRBJ2-1, with D possibly TRBD2 on 5 matching bases. Germline V lookup: CDR1 SGHNT, CDR2 YYREEE (reference sequence). V shed 4 bases and J shed 3 bases, with 14 bases lying between them. The CDR3 covers 15 residues. CDR3 nucleotides: TGTGCCAGCAGCGAAGGACGGGGTCTCTACAATGAGCAGTTCTTC. Encoded protein: CASSEGRGLYNEQFF.

This clonotype was seen a handful of times. This chain joins TRBV20-1 and TRBJ2-4, with TRBD1 identical over 9 bases. V lost 2 bases to trimming and J lost 4 bases; unmatched junction nucleotides: 6. The CDR3 contains 15 residues. CDR1 and CDR2 from the germline V gene are DFQATT and SNEGSKA (reference sequence). CDR3 in DNA: TGCAGTGCTAGAAGGGACAGGGACGCTAAAAACATTCAGTACTTC. Its translation: CSARRDRDAKNIQYF.

The V gene is TRBV9, the J gene TRBJ1-4, with D possibly TRBD1 on 6 matching bases. V was pared by 3 bases and J by 8 bases, with 14 bases between. From germline, CDR1 is SGDLS and CDR2 YYNGEE. The CDR3 totals 14 residues. The CDR3: CASSAGYREEKLFF. The CDR3 bases are TGTGCCAGCAGCGCCGGGTACAGGGAGGAAAAACTGTTTTTT.